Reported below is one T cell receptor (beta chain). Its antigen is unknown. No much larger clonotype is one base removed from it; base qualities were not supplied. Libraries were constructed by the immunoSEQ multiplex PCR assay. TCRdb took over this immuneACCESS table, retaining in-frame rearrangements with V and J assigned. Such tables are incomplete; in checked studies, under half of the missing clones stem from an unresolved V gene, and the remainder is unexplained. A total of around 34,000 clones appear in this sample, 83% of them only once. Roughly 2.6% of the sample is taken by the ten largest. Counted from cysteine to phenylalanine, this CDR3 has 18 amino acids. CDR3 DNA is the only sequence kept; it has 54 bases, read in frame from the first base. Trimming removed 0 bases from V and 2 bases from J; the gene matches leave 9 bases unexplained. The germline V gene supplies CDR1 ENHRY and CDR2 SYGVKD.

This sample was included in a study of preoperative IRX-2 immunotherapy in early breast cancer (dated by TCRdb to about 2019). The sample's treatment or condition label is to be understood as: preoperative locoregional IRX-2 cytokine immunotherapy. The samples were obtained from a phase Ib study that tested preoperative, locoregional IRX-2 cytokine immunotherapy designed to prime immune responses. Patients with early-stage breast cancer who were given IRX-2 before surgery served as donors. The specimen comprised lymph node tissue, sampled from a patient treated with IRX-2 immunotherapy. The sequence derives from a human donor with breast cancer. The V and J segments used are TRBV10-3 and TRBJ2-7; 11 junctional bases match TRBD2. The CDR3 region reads CAISESRGSSGRAYEQYF. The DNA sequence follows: TGTGCCATCAGTGAGTCTCGAGGAAGTAGCGGGAGGGCCTACGAGCAGTACTTC.